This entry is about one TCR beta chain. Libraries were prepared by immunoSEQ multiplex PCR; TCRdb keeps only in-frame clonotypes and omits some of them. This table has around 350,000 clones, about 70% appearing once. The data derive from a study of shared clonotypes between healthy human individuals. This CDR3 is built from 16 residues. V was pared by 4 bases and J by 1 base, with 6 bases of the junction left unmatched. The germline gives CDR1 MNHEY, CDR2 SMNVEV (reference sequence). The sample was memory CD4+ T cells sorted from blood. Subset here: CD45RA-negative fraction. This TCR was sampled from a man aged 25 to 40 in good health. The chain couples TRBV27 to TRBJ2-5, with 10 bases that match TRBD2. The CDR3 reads CASSSYSSGSQETQYF. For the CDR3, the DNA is TGTGCCAGCAGTTCATACTCTAGCGGGAGCCAAGAGACCCAGTACTTC.